The text below deals with one T cell receptor beta chain. The antigen is unknown. PCR was performed using 60 Vbeta and 13 Jbeta primers. Clones were sequenced by immunoSEQ multiplex PCR, and TCRdb holds only the in-frame ones, with some missing. The data contain more than 95,000 clones, approximately 10% of them singletons. The data belong to a study of cytomegalovirus exposure and HLA in healthy donors. Everyone who donated was a healthy bone marrow donor. General observations from the study: Most TCR sequences were uncommon, yet certain public TCRs appeared in many donors. About 87% or about 30% of the time was how often most TCR beta V segments were productive, according to an earlier analysis. A later analysis showed that HLA-associated TCR beta chains had undergone more clonal expansion than equally common others.

The receptor was isolated from a woman under 30 in good health and CMV-seropositive. Sequenced: PBMCs.

The CDR3 coding sequence is TGCGCCAGACAGGGAAGGAGCAATCAGCCCCAGCATTTT. This encodes CARQGRSNQPQHF. The chain uses TRBV5-1 and TRBJ1-5, with D possibly matching TRBD1 (6 bases). The CDR3 is made up of 13 amino acids. Trimming took 8 bases from V and 1 from J, leaving 10 bases between them. CDR1 is SGHRS, CDR2 YFSETQ, per germline. Drawing the rest from reference TRBV5-1 and TRBJ1-5, the complete variable domain is KAGVTQTPRYLIKTRGQQVTLSCSPISGHRSVSWYQQTPGQGLQFLFEYFSETQRNKGNFPGRFSGRQFSNSRSEMNVSTLELGDSALYLCARQGRSNQPQHFGDGTRLSIL.